This T cell receptor beta chain was recovered during a study of shared clonotypes between healthy human individuals. Germline CDR1 SGHDN, CDR2 FVKESK. This CDR3 comprises 16 residues. The V gene lost 6 bases and the J gene lost 0 bases, with 12 bases spanning the gap. Naive CD8 cells lacked CD45RO, underwent positive selection for CCR7 and left out terminally differentiated effector memory CD45RA+ cells. The study drew its donors from healthy HIV-negative adults without recent acute infections or vaccinations. The assay ran at deep level. The data were produced by immunoSEQ multiplex PCR, yet TCRdb's version contains in-frame clones alone and is incomplete. The data contain around 2,000,000 clones, approximately 94% of them singletons.

This clonotype originated in a man aged 18 to 30 in good health. The sample comprised naive CD8+ T cells sorted from blood. This chain joins TRBV14 and TRBJ1-6; D ambiguous. The chain's CDR3 is CASSPVGSSYNSPLHF. CDR3 DNA: TGTGCCAGCAGTCCGGTGGGGAGCTCCTATAATTCACCCCTCCACTTT. Drawing the rest from reference TRBV14 and TRBJ1-6, the complete variable domain is EAGVTQFPSHSVIEKGQTVTLRCDPISGHDNLYWYRRVMGKEIKFLLHFVKESKQDESGMPNNRFLAERTGGTYSTLKVQPAELEDSGVYFCASSPVGSSYNSPLHFGNGTRLTVT.